This T cell receptor (beta chain) was sequenced during a study of T cell responses to AZD1222 COVID-19 vaccine (dated by TCRdb to the early 2020s). About the investigation overall: A total of over 230 trial participants underwent TCR sequencing, of whom roughly 210 had received two doses of AZD1222 and around 25 had received two doses of the MenACWY control vaccine. Enrollment into the trials was organized by age into subgroups of 18-55, 56-69 and 70-plus years, and those subgroups contained approximately 160, 26 and 62 TCR-sequenced participants, respectively.

Beyond this particular receptor, the publication reports: Conclusions about previously exposed vaccinees are limited because only six or seven AZD1222 recipients were SARS-CoV-2 seropositive at baseline. The 56-69-year group was small, and its depth increase did not reach significance, likely because of low power. Epitopes outside the regions mutated in the B.1.351 and B.1.1.7 variants were reportedly recognized by nearly half of the unique spike-specific TCRs. Because no samples from the day 14 peak response were available, repertoires could be characterized only after the peak T cell response. Participants were mostly white British and included more females than males, and it was suggested by the authors that clonal diversity may have been underestimated. The whole spike protein was spanned by vaccine-associated CD4 TCRs, and dominant responses were seen in regions 160-218 and 743-854. A significant rise in spike-specific TCR breadth and depth was observed after two AZD1222 doses relative to day 0 and relative to MenACWY recipients.

CDR3 length: 12 amino acids, cysteine to phenylalanine. Just CDR3 DNA is preserved here, 36 bases in frame from base 1. Via the germline V gene, CDR1 is MDHEN and CDR2 SYDVKM. Relative to germline, V is 8 bases shorter and J is 5 bases shorter, with 9 bases between their ends. The CDR3 regions of human TCRbeta chains were analyzed by immunosequencing. For the original study's pipeline: Repertoire TCRs were checked for matches against a reference library of SARS-CoV-2-specific TCRs that had been generated using the MIRA antigen-specificity platform. Breadth meant the fraction of unique TCRs that were SARS-CoV-2-associated, whereas depth meant the fraction of total T cells that were SARS-CoV-2-associated. Using the MIRA data, each spike-specific TCR was assigned both to the spike region to which the TCR was reactive and to a CD4 or CD8 class. Log10-transformed breadth and depth values were compared by one-way ANOVA with Sidak's multiple comparisons tests. TCRdb carries this immuneACCESS record with in-frame sequences only. Its versions omit some clonotypes, under half of them owing to an unresolved V gene in the studies checked, with the rest unexplained. V and J calls and clone size follow that table, whereas D and trimming were derived from the DNA. Recorded for this sample are 150,000 to 200,000 clones; more than 75% of them occurred a single time. The ten largest account for about 24% of the sample.

About this clone itself: No cognate antigen has been identified for it. No clone much larger than this one lies a single base away; base qualities are absent. At the DNA level, this CDR3 is encoded by other sequences in the same sample as well.

Read against the paper, the sample's time point label means: about 28 days (+/-7) after the second vaccine dose. AZD1222 recipients given second doses at about 4 weeks or at about 12 weeks were pooled, since spike-specific TCR depth and breadth were not found to differ between the two schedules. Samples from vaccinated people were obtained from the UK trials COV001 and COV002, which included a single-blind randomized controlled phase 2/3 trial of AZD1222 (ChAdOx1 nCoV-19) in healthy adults. For TCRbeta chain sequencing, PBMC samples were collected from trial participants at day 0 and at day 28 after the second dose.

Sequenced here: peripheral blood, sampled 28 days after the second AZD1222 dose. The clonotype was recovered from an adult who received the AZD1222 COVID-19 vaccine. The chain was built from TRBV28 and TRBJ2-2; no D gene call is confident. The DNA reads TGTGCCAGCCTAAGGCGTACCGGGGAGCTGTTTTTT. This is translated as CASLRRTGELFF. Extended through the reference TRBV28 and TRBJ2-2 proteins, this CDR3 yields the full variable domain: DVKVTQSSRYLVKRTGEKVFLECVQDMDHENMFWYRQDPGLGLRLIYFSYDVKMKEKGDIPEGYSVSREKKERFSLILESASTNQTSMYLCASLRRTGELFFGEGSRLTVL.